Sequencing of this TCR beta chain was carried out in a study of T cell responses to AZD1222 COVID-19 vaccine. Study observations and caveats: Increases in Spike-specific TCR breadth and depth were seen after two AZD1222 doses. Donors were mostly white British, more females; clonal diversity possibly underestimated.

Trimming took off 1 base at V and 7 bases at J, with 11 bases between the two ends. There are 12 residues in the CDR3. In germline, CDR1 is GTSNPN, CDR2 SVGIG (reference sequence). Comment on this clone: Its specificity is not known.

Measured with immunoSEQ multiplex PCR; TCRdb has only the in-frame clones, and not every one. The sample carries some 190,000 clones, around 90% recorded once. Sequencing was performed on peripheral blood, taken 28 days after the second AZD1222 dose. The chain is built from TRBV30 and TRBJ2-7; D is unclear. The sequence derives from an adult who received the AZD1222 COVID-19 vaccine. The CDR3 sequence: CAWSDGYLEQYF. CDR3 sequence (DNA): TGTGCCTGGAGTGACGGATATCTGGAGCAGTACTTC.